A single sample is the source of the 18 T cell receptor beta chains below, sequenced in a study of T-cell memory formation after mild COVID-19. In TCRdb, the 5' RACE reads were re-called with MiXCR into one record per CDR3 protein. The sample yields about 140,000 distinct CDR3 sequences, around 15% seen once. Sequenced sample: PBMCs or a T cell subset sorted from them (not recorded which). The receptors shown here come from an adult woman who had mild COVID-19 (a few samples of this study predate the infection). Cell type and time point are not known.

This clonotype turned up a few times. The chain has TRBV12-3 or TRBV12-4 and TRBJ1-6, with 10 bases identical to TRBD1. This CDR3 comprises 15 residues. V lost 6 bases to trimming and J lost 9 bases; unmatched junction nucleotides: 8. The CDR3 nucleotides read TGTGCCAGCAGCCCGCCCGGGACAGGGGTTTCACCCCTCCACTTT. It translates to CASSPPGTGVSPLHF.

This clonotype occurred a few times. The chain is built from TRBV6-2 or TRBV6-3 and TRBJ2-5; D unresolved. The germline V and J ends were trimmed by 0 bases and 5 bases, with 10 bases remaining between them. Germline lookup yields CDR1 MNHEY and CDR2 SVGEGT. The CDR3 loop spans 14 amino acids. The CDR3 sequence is CASSYSSSEETQYF. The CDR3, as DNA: TGTGCCAGCAGTTACTCTTCCAGCGAGGAGACCCAGTACTTC.

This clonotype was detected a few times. This CDR3 is CAWSRSDYEQYF. DNA for the CDR3: TGTGCCTGGAGCAGGTCGGACTACGAGCAGTACTTC. V gene TRBV30 combines with J gene TRBJ2-7; unclear D gene. The germline gives CDR1 GTSNPN, CDR2 SVGIG (reference sequence). Between the trimmed V and J ends, which lost 3 bases and 3 bases, there was a span of 9 bases. The CDR3 is 12 amino acids.

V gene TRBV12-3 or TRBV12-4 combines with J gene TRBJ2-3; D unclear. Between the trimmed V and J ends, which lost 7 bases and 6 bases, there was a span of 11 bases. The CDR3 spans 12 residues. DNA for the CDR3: TGTGCCAGCACCGAATCCTCCGATACGCAGTATTTT. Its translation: CASTESSDTQYF.

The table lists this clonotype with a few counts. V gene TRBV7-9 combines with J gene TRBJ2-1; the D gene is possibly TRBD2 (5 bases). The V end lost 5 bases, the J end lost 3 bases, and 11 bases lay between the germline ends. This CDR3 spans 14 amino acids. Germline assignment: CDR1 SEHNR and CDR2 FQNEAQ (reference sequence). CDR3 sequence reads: CASSPGNHYNEQFF. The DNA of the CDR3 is TGTGCCAGCAGCCCCGGGAACCACTACAATGAGCAGTTCTTC.

CDR3 nucleotide sequence: TGTGCCACCAGACCGGCGGCTAGCTCCTACGAGCAGTACTTC. Its protein product is CATRPAASSYEQYF. The J gene is TRBJ2-7, the V gene TRBV13; D is uncertain. V lost 10 bases, J lost 0 bases, and 16 bases lay in between. Germline V gene lookup returns CDR1 PRHDT and CDR2 FYEKMQ (reference sequence). CDR3 length: 14 amino acids.

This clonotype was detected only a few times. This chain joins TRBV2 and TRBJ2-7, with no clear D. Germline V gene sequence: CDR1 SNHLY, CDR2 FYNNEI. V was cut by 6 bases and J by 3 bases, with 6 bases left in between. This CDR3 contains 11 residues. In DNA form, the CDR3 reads TGTGCCAGCAGGAACAGCTACGAGCAGTACTTC. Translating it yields CASRNSYEQYF.

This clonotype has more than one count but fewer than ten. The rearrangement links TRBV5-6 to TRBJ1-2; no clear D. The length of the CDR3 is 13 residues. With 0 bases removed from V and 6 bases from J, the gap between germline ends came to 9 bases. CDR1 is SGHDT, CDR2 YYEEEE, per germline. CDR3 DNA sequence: TGTGCCAGCAGCTTGGCGGCGCCGGATGGCTACACCTTC. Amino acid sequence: CASSLAAPDGYTF.

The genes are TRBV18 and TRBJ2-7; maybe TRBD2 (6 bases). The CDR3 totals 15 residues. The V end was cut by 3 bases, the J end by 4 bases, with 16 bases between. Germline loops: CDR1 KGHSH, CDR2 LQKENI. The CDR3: CASSPARDGLYEQYF. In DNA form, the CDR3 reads TGTGCCAGCTCACCTGCAAGGGACGGACTATACGAGCAGTACTTC. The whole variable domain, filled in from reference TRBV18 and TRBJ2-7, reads NAGVMQNPRHLVRRRGQEARLRCSPMKGHSHVYWYRQLPEEGLKFMVYLQKENIIDESGMPKERFSAEFPKEGPSILRIQQVVRGDSAAYFCASSPARDGLYEQYFGPGTRLTVT.

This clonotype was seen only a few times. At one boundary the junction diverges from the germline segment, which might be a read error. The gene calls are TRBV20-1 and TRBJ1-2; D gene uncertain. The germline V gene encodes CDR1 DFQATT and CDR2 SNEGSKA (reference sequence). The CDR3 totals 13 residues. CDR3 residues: CSARERASYGYTF. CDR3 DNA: TGCAGTGCTCGAGAGAGGGCTTCATATGGCTACACCTTC.

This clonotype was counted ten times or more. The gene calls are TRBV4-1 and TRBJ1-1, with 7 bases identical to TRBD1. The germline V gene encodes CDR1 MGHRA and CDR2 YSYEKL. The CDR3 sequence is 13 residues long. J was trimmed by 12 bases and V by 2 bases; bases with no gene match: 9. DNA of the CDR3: TGCGCCAGCAGCCAACCCAGGACAGGAAAGACTTTCTTT. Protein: CASSQPRTGKTFF.

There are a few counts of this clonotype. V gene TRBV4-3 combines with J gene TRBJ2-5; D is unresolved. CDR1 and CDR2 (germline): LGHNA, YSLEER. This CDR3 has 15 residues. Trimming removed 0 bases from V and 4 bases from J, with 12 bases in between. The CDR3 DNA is TGCGCCAGCAGCCAAGATTTGGATACTGGAGAGACCCAGTACTTC. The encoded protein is CASSQDLDTGETQYF.

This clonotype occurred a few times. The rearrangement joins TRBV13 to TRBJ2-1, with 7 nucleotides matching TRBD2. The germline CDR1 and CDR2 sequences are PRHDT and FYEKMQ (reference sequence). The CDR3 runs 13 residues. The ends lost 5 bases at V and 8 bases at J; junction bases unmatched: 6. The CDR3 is CASSPRTRDEQFF. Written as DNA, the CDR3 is TGTGCCAGCAGCCCAAGGACTAGGGATGAGCAGTTCTTC. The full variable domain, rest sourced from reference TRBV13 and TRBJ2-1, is AAGVIQSPRHLIKEKRETATLKCYPIPRHDTVYWYQQGPGQDPQFLISFYEKMQSDKGSIPDRFSAQQFSDYHSELNMSSLELGDSALYFCASSPRTRDEQFFGPGTRLTVL.

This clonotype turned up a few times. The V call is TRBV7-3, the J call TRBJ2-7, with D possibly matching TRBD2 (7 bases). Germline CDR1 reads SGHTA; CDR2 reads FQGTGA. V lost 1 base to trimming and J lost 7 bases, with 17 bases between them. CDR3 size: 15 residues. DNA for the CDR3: TGTGCCAGCAGCTTAATACGGGGGGCCCGCTCAGAGCAGTACTTC. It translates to CASSLIRGARSEQYF.

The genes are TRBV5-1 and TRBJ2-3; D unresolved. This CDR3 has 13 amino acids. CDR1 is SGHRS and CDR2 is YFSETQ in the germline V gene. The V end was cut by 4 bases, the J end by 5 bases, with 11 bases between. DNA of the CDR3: TGCGCCAGCAGCGGGTCAGATGGAGATACGCAGTATTTT. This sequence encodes CASSGSDGDTQYF.

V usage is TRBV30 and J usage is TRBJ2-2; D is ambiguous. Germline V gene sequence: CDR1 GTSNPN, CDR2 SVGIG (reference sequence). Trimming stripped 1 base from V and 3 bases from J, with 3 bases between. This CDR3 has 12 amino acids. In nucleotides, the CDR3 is TGTGCCTGGAGTGGGGACACCGGGGAGCTGTTTTTT. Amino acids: CAWSGDTGELFF.

Written as DNA, the CDR3 is TGTGCCAGCAGTTACCCACGGACTAGCGGGACCATCACAGATACGCAGTATTTT. Translation gives CASSYPRTSGTITDTQYF. The chain carries TRBV6-2 or TRBV6-3 and TRBJ2-3; 12 bases match TRBD2. The CDR3 length is 18 residues. The ends lost 2 bases at V and 2 bases at J; junction bases unmatched: 8. Per germline, CDR1 MNHEY and CDR2 SVGEGT.

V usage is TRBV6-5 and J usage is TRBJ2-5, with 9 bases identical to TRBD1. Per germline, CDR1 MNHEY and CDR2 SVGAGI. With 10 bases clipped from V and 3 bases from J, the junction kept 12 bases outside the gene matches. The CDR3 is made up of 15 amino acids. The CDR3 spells CATATPGQGKETQYF. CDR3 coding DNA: TGTGCCACCGCAACCCCGGGACAGGGAAAAGAGACCCAGTACTTC.